This entry concerns a single T cell receptor (beta chain). Its antigen is not identified. This CDR3 contains 14 residues. V lost 2 bases to trimming and J lost 0 bases, with 5 bases between them. Per germline, CDR1 SNHLY and CDR2 FYNNEI. This record comes from a study of cytomegalovirus exposure and HLA in healthy donors. Study-wide findings and caveats: Productive status was seen about 87% or about 30% of the time for most TCR beta V segments in an earlier analysis. Available immune exposure information was restricted to CMV serostatus only. With further analysis later on, most CMV-associated TCR beta chains appeared HLA-restricted.

Use of 60 Vbeta and 13 Jbeta primers characterized the PCR. Libraries were prepared by immunoSEQ multiplex PCR; TCRdb keeps only in-frame clonotypes and omits some of them. The sample includes about 160,000 clones, about 88% of them seen just once. The clonotype originates from a man aged 18 to 29 in good health and CMV-seropositive. This chain uses TRBV2 with TRBJ1-3; D unclear. Sequenced sample: PBMCs. The CDR3 DNA reads as TGTGCCAGCAGTGAATCTAGCTCTGGAAACACCATATATTTT. Protein sequence: CASSESSSGNTIYF.